This T cell receptor (beta chain) originates from a study of T-cell memory formation after mild COVID-19. General study findings and limits: The CD4+ clones that contracted clustered mainly within CM and EM, and the CD8+ clones concentrated in EMRA.

There are many counts of this clonotype. Antigen specificity is unknown. TCRdb re-called the 5' RACE reads through MiXCR, storing one row per CDR3 protein. Of about 290,000 distinct CDR3 sequences listed, approximately 15% are singletons. The germline gives CDR1 DFQATT, CDR2 SNEGSKA (reference sequence). The germline V and J ends were trimmed by 6 bases and 0 bases, with 16 bases remaining between them. The CDR3 spans 15 residues. The V and J genes are TRBV20-1 and TRBJ2-3, with D tentatively TRBD2 (6 bases). The TCR was taken from a man between 18 and 29 years old who had mild COVID-19 (a few samples of this study predate the infection). Cell type and time point are not known. The sequenced sample consisted of PBMCs or a T cell subset sorted from them (not recorded which). The DNA for the CDR3 is TGCAGTGCCCCCGCGAAGCGGGCTAGCACAGATACGCAGTATTTT. Translation gives CSAPAKRASTDTQYF.